A single sample gave rise to the 30 T cell receptor beta chains below, sequenced in a study of blood T cell repertoires in COVID-19. The table came from immunoSEQ multiplex PCR; TCRdb's copy has only in-frame clones and leaves some out. Seen here are hundreds of thousands of clones, 70% to 90% observed once, and the top ten hold 3.1%. The specimen was PBMCs or T cells enriched from blood (not recorded which). The receptors shown here come from a woman aged 50 to 65 in a cohort exposed to, infected with or recovered from COVID-19 (not recorded which).

This clone has only one observation. The gene calls are TRBV27 and TRBJ1-5; 8 bases match TRBD1. This CDR3 comprises 15 residues. CDR1 MNHEY and CDR2 SMNVEV come from the germline V gene (reference sequence). V gave up 7 bases and J gave up 6 bases; unmatched junction bases: 11. CDR3 region: CASKPTGVVSQPQHF. In nucleotides, the CDR3 is TGTGCCAGCAAACCGACAGGGGTGGTGAGTCAGCCCCAGCATTTT.

Here the CDR3 reads CASSQVPNNEKLFF. For the CDR3, the DNA is TGTGCCAGCAGCCAGGTACCCAATAATGAAAAACTGTTTTTT. The chain uses TRBV27 and TRBJ1-4; D call uncertain. The ends were cut back, 6 bases at V and 4 bases at J, with 12 bases in the middle. The germline V gene has CDR1 MNHEY and CDR2 SMNVEV (reference sequence). The CDR3 is made up of 14 amino acids.

This sequence joins TRBV7-8 and TRBJ2-5; D is uncertain. The germline V and J ends were trimmed by 1 base and 13 bases, with 7 bases remaining between them. In germline, CDR1 is SGHVS, CDR2 FQNEAQ. The CDR3 sequence is 10 residues long. CDR3 sequence reads: CASSLDHLYF. The CDR3 DNA reads TGTGCCAGCAGCTTAGACCACTTGTACTTC. Together with reference TRBV7-8 and TRBJ2-5, the CDR3 gives the full variable domain: GAGVSQSPRYKVAKRGQDVALRCDPISGHVSLFWYQQALGQGPEFLTYFQNEAQLDKSGLPSDRFFAERPEGSVSTLKIQRTQQEDSAVYLCASSLDHLYFGPGTRLLVL.

V and J are TRBV30 and TRBJ1-6; D call uncertain. The V gene's germline CDR1 is GTSNPN and CDR2 SVGIG (reference sequence). Trimming removed 3 bases at V and 6 bases at J, with 15 bases between. CDR3 length: 15 residues. CDR3 DNA: TGTGCCTGGAGCGTCAGAGGGAAAACTAATTCACCCCTCCACTTT. Its translation is CAWSVRGKTNSPLHF.

The V and J genes are TRBV7-6 and TRBJ1-3; 10 bases are shared with TRBD1. Germline V gene sequence: CDR1 SGHVS, CDR2 FNYEAQ. This CDR3 comprises 16 residues. Trimming took 3 bases from V and 2 from J; bases not matched to a gene: 4. The CDR3 DNA sequence: TGTGCCAGCAGCTTGATGGGGACAGGGGCTGGAAACACCATATATTTT. It is translated as CASSLMGTGAGNTIYF.

This clone was picked up a small number of times. The gene calls are TRBV4-2 and TRBJ1-1, with D possibly TRBD1 on 5 matching bases. The V and J ends lost 5 bases and 3 bases respectively, with 13 bases between them. The CDR3 covers 14 residues. CDR1 LGHNA and CDR2 YNFKEQ come from the germline V gene. The CDR3 region is CASSAQGLYTEAFF. CDR3 DNA: TGTGCCAGCAGCGCCCAGGGACTGTACACTGAAGCTTTCTTT.

J is TRBJ2-7 and V is TRBV6-2 or TRBV6-3; 13 bases agree with TRBD2. V dropped 5 bases and J dropped 7; count of bases not matched to a gene: 8. The CDR3 extends over 15 amino acids. Germline V CDR1 and CDR2: MNHEY, SVGEGT. In nucleotides, the CDR3 is TGTGCCAGCAGTCGACCGGGACTAGCGGGGATTGAGCAGTACTTC. This codes for CASSRPGLAGIEQYF.

V and J are TRBV5-1 and TRBJ2-7, with 7 bases matching TRBD1. J gave up 3 bases and V 3 bases, and 12 bases lay outside the gene matches. The length of the CDR3 is 16 residues. CDR1 and CDR2 from the germline V gene are SGHRS and YFSETQ. The CDR3 DNA sequence: TGCGCCAGCAGCTCCGGAGACGAGACAGGGAGCTACGAGCAGTACTTC. Translation gives CASSSGDETGSYEQYF.

This sequence joins TRBV5-4 and TRBJ2-1; TRBD2 aligns across 8 bases. V shed 3 bases, J shed 4 bases, and the junction held 6 bases outside the gene matches. In germline, CDR1 is SGHNT, CDR2 YYREEE (reference sequence). CDR3 length: 15 residues. This chain's CDR3 is CASSSTSGEYNEQFF. The CDR3 DNA reads as TGTGCCAGCAGCTCAACTAGCGGTGAATACAATGAGCAGTTCTTC. The full variable domain, its missing parts supplied by reference TRBV5-4 and TRBJ2-1, is ETGVTQSPTHLIKTRGQQVTLRCSSQSGHNTVSWYQQALGQGPQFIFQYYREEENGRGNFPPRFSGLQFPNYSSELNVNALELDDSALYLCASSSTSGEYNEQFFGPGTRLTVL.

Here the CDR3 reads CASRDRDNYGYTF. CDR3 bases: TGTGCCAGCAGGGACAGGGATAACTATGGCTACACCTTC. The rearrangement uses TRBV7-9 and TRBJ1-2, with 8 bases lining up with TRBD1. Germline CDR1 is SEHNR and CDR2 is FQNEAQ (reference sequence). V was pared by 6 bases and J by 1 base, with 1 base of the junction left unmatched. This CDR3 contains 13 residues.

Notes on this clone: One end of the junction does not line up with germline, which may come from a read error. The rearrangement links TRBV7-7 to TRBJ2-2; perhaps TRBD2 as D (5 bases). Germline assignment: CDR1 SSHAT and CDR2 FNYEAQ (reference sequence). This CDR3 spans 12 amino acids. The CDR3 DNA sequence: TGTGCTAGCAGCTTAAGCGGACGGGAGCTGTTTTTT. This gives the protein CASSLSGRELFF. Based on the CDR3 plus reference TRBV7-7 and TRBJ2-2, the full variable domain is GAGVSQSPRYKVTKRGQDVTLRCDPISSHATLYWYQQALGQGPEFLTYFNYEAQPDKSGLPSDRFSAERPEGSISTLTIQRTEQRDSAMYRCASSLSGRELFFGEGSRLTVL.

This chain uses TRBV5-4 with TRBJ2-6, with D possibly TRBD1 on 6 matching bases. Trimming removed 3 bases from V and 4 bases from J, with 17 bases in between. CDR3 size: 17 residues. From germline, CDR1 is SGHNT and CDR2 YYREEE (reference sequence). The CDR3 coding sequence is TGTGCCAGCAGCTCGGCCTCTACTACAGGGGGGGCCAACGTCCTGACTTTC. The encoded protein is CASSSASTTGGANVLTF.

The chain employs TRBV9 and TRBJ1-4, with 9 positions matching TRBD1. The CDR3 is made up of 15 amino acids. V dropped 5 bases and J dropped 7; count of bases not matched to a gene: 9. Germline V gene data show CDR1 as SGDLS and CDR2 as YYNGEE. CDR3 in DNA: TGTGCCAGCAGTGCGACGGGACAGGGAATTGAAAAACTGTTTTTT. It is translated as CASSATGQGIEKLFF.

This chain connects TRBV7-2 to TRBJ2-7; 7 bases are a match to TRBD1. The V segment lost 5 bases and the J segment 1 base; nucleotides outside the gene matches: 5. The CDR3 is made up of 14 amino acids. Germline CDR1 SGHTA, CDR2 FQGNSA. The chain's CDR3 is CASSQGGSSYEQYF. CDR3 DNA: TGTGCCAGCAGCCAAGGGGGCAGTTCCTACGAGCAGTACTTC.

This clone was recorded only once. The chain combines TRBV28 with TRBJ2-7, with 8 bases identical to TRBD2. The CDR3 has 13 amino acids. Germline V lookup: CDR1 MDHEN, CDR2 SYDVKM. The V and J ends lost 11 bases and 2 bases, in that order; junction bases with no gene match: 8. DNA of the CDR3: TGTGCCGCTAGACGCGGGGGGCCCTACGAGCAGTACTTC. It encodes CAARRGGPYEQYF.

The chain carries TRBV29-1 and TRBJ1-2; 12 bases are a match to TRBD1. J gave up 6 bases and V 7 bases, and 6 bases lay outside the gene matches. This CDR3 contains 13 residues. The germline V gene has CDR1 SQVTM and CDR2 ANQGSEA. The CDR3: CSGGTGGVHGYTF. The CDR3 DNA reads as TGCAGCGGGGGGACAGGGGGCGTGCATGGCTACACCTTC.

The J gene is TRBJ2-5, the V gene TRBV5-1; TRBD1 might be the D (5 bases). The ends were cut back, 0 bases at V and 4 bases at J, with 13 bases in the middle. The CDR3 has 15 amino acids. Looked up from germline, CDR1 is SGHRS and CDR2 is YFSETQ. CDR3 protein: CASSLDQGFGETQYF. The CDR3 coding sequence is TGCGCCAGCAGCTTGGACCAGGGTTTCGGAGAGACCCAGTACTTC.

This clone was detected a few times. The chain combines TRBV30 with TRBJ1-1; maybe TRBD1 (6 bases). From germline, CDR1 is GTSNPN and CDR2 SVGIG (reference sequence). The CDR3 spans 11 residues. CDR3 amino acids: CAQKGDTEAFF. CDR3 bases: TGTGCTCAAAAGGGGGACACTGAAGCTTTCTTT.

This chain links TRBV5-1 with TRBJ1-1; TRBD1 matches at 12 bases. With V trimmed by 3 bases and J by 6 bases, 9 bases remained unmatched. The CDR3 is 16 amino acids. The germline CDR1 and CDR2 sequences are SGHRS and YFSETQ. DNA for the CDR3: TGCGCCAGCAGCTCGGGACAGGGGGCGGAGAGCTCTGAAGCTTTCTTT. This encodes CASSSGQGAESSEAFF.

The CDR3 reads CAAGKSSYNSPLHF. The CDR3 DNA sequence: TGTGCCGCAGGCAAGAGCTCCTATAATTCACCCCTCCACTTT. This chain links TRBV6-5 with TRBJ1-6; D is ambiguous. The V end was cut by 11 bases, the J end by 0 bases, with 11 bases between. The CDR3 is 14 residues long. The germline V gene encodes CDR1 MNHEY and CDR2 SVGAGI.

This clone came up a few times. V usage is TRBV3-1 (or the pseudogene TRBV3-2) and J usage is TRBJ2-2; D is possibly TRBD2 (7 bases). CDR1 LGHDT and CDR2 YNNKEL come from the germline V gene (reference sequence). This CDR3 is built from 17 residues. Trimming shortened V by 0 bases and J by 6 bases, and 17 bases separated the two germline ends. The CDR3 protein is CASSQDRWGGSAGELFF. The CDR3 coding sequence is TGTGCCAGCAGCCAAGATCGTTGGGGGGGCAGTGCCGGGGAGCTGTTTTTT.

The chain couples TRBV10-3 to TRBJ1-2; 7 nucleotides line up with TRBD1. This CDR3 region has 13 residues. Trimming took 6 bases from V and 6 from J; bases not matched to a gene: 7. From germline, CDR1 is ENHRY and CDR2 SYGVKD. CDR3 sequence: CAIRGTGVNGYTF. In DNA form, the CDR3 reads TGTGCCATCAGGGGCACAGGGGTAAATGGCTACACCTTC.

The rearrangement links TRBV5-4 to TRBJ1-3, with no clear D. The CDR3 contains 15 residues. CDR1 is SGHNT, CDR2 YYREEE, per germline (reference sequence). V was cut by 0 bases and J by 4 bases, with 11 bases left in between. The CDR3 coding sequence is TGTGCCAGCAGCTTGGAAGGAGGGCCCGGAAACACCATATATTTT. It encodes CASSLEGGPGNTIYF.

J is TRBJ1-1 and V is TRBV7-9; TRBD1 is a possible D gene (6 bases). Germline V CDR1 and CDR2: SEHNR, FQNEAQ (reference sequence). V was trimmed by 6 bases and J by 11 bases, leaving 22 bases between them. CDR3 length: 14 amino acids. The CDR3 reads CASSPIRIGGAAFF. DNA of the CDR3: TGTGCCAGCAGTCCCATCCGGATCGGGGGGGCCGCTTTCTTT.

The V gene is TRBV3-1 (or the pseudogene TRBV3-2), the J gene TRBJ1-1, with D unresolved. In germline, CDR1 is LGHDT, CDR2 YNNKEL (reference sequence). The CDR3 is 14 amino acids. V lost 5 bases to trimming and J lost 1 base, with 11 bases between them. The CDR3 nucleotides read TGTGCCAGCAGCTGGAGCTTGGGGAACACTGAAGCTTTCTTT. Its protein product is CASSWSLGNTEAFF.

The rearrangement uses TRBV19 and TRBJ1-2; D unresolved. V lost 3 bases and J 3 bases, leaving 5 bases between the germline ends. CDR1 and CDR2 (germline): LNHDA, SQIVND (reference sequence). CDR3 size: 12 residues. CDR3: CASSISDYGYTF. The CDR3 coding sequence is TGTGCCAGTAGTATTTCCGACTATGGCTACACCTTC.

The chain employs TRBV2 and TRBJ1-1; D gene unclear. The CDR3 is made up of 13 amino acids. Germline V gives CDR1 SNHLY, CDR2 FYNNEI. The V end lost 7 bases, the J end lost 4 bases, and 13 bases lay between the germline ends. In DNA, the CDR3 is TGTGCCAGCACTTATGAGGTTGGCACTGAAGCTTTCTTT. Translating it yields CASTYEVGTEAFF. The full variable domain, with the rest looked up from reference TRBV2 and TRBJ1-1, is EPEVTQTPSHQVTQMGQEVILRCVPISNHLYFYWYRQILGQKVEFLVSFYNNEISEKSEIFDDQFSVERPDGSNFTLKIRSTKLEDSAMYFCASTYEVGTEAFFGQGTRLTVV.

The J gene is TRBJ2-1, the V gene TRBV7-2; 8 positions agree with TRBD2. The CDR3 is 15 residues long. J was trimmed by 3 bases and V by 5 bases; bases with no gene match: 6. Germline assignment: CDR1 SGHTA and CDR2 FQGNSA. In nucleotides, the CDR3 is TGTGCCAGCAGCCCATTAGCGGGGATCTACAATGAGCAGTTCTTC. It translates to CASSPLAGIYNEQFF.

This sequence joins TRBV7-9 and TRBJ1-2; D is unclear. Germline CDR1 SEHNR, CDR2 FQNEAQ (reference sequence). Between the trimmed V and J ends, which lost 5 bases and 5 bases, there was a span of 12 bases. This CDR3 is built from 13 residues. This CDR3 reads CASSAVHPYGYTF. DNA for the CDR3: TGTGCCAGCAGCGCCGTACATCCATATGGCTACACCTTC.

This rearrangement joins TRBV4-3 to TRBJ1-1, with D unresolved. V shed 3 bases and J shed 1 base, with 12 bases lying between them. CDR3 length: 15 residues. Germline V gives CDR1 LGHNA, CDR2 YSLEER. DNA of the CDR3: TGCGCCAGCAGCCAGGCCGATAGCAGGAACACTGAAGCTTTCTTT. Translated, it gives CASSQADSRNTEAFF.